This TCR beta chain was sequenced during a study of cytomegalovirus exposure and HLA in healthy donors (dated by TCRdb to 2016 to 2017). Background on the whole study: An earlier analysis of 550 to 700 of the donors reported roughly 270 Gb of sequence data and roughly 110 million unique TCR beta sequences from some 180 million T cells. Donor age, sex, ethnicity and CMV serostatus were collected together with the repertoire data. The number of donors typed differed by locus, with roughly 620-640 for A, B, C, DRB1 and DQB1, around 520 for DQA1, 606 for DPA1, and over 400 for DPB1. HLA typing included class I and class II loci at four-digit resolution. The study aimed to test whether signatures of past pathogen exposure could be identified by cataloging public T cell receptors. In addition to the first cohort of around 670 subjects, a separate validation cohort of 120 different subjects was used. In the later analysis, no new phenotypic data were used to find candidate immune exposures; instead, reliance was placed on TCR beta sequences and their occurrence across donors. Every repertoire in the discovery cohort had been generated on one and the same sequencing platform. To study patterns of TCR occurrence, a later analysis re-analyzed previously published TCR beta repertoires from several hundred donors and added high-resolution HLA genotyping. Among the approximately 400 genotyped donors, around 81% belonged to the genetic ancestry cluster associated with self-reported Caucasian donors. Roughly 300 gigabases of sequencing data and around 88 million unique TCR sequences made up an early release that covered 640 HLA-typed donors. The study used immunosequencing to profile the T cell repertoires of 666 subjects and linked those repertoires to cytomegalovirus serostatus. Among about 400 genotyped donors of the cohort, an average of roughly 230,000 unique TCR beta nucleotide sequences was sequenced per donor, of which about 19% were non-productive. A later genetic analysis took genome-wide SNP genotypes for about 55% of the roughly 670 donors and used that subset as a discovery cohort. Because of strong linkage in the cohort, roughly five DR-DQ haplotypes were treated as single units for association and clustering. An earlier analysis of a few hundred of the donors applied high-throughput TCR beta sequencing to assess whether each TCR beta V gene segment acted as functional or pseudogenic. To predict cytomegalovirus infection status, the study combined high-throughput TCR immunosequencing, statistical association of individual TCRs with disease status, and machine learning. Broad study findings and their caveats: A further reported finding was that TCR beta sequences accurately predicted the HLA-A and HLA-B alleles for most subjects in the first cohort. Around 16 rarely observed V segments, including chromosome 9 orphons, were excluded from the earlier analysis of some 590 of the donors because counts were too low. According to a later analysis, most CMV-associated TCR beta chains appeared to be HLA-restricted, and the HLA associations seemed to be driven largely by CMV exposure. This cohort had only TCR beta chains sequenced, and the lack of alpha or paired-chain data limited which features could be detected. When HLA alleles, especially DR and DQ, strongly co-occurred, TCR associations were difficult to assign to individual alleles. Specific HLA alleles were associated with over 15,000 TCR beta sequences at a false discovery rate of 0.05 in a later analysis. The study gave a list of about 150 TCR beta chains associated with cytomegalovirus. Some IMGT-functional V segments, including TRBV6-2 and TRBV6-3, could not be distinguished by the 87-base-pair reads and were therefore excluded. Because HLA typing was missing for some donors at each locus, association tests included only the typed subset. Sequencing depth was assumed to be roughly uniform across donors in the presence/absence analyses, though that assumption may not hold. Across donors, most TCR sequences were observed very rarely, whereas some public TCRs were present in many individuals. V-gene and J-gene trimming of TCR beta chains was associated with a missense DCLRE1C variant in a later genetic analysis, and the association was replicated in an independent cohort. According to a later analysis, parvovirus B19, influenza, CMV and Epstein-Barr virus appeared linked to several top co-occurrence clusters. Compared with equally common non-associated chains, HLA-associated TCR beta chains in a later analysis were more clonally expanded and had lower generation probabilities. A few of the identified cytomegalovirus-associated TCR beta chains were confirmed in vitro to be specific for cytomegalovirus antigens. Correlated functional status among segregating V segments might be attributable to linkage disequilibrium, but an unknown experimental factor could not be ruled out. A group of highly shared sequence variants was considered likely to be a technical artifact of the sequencing pipeline. The only immune exposure information available for the cohort was CMV serostatus. It was suggested by the authors that the approach could potentially be generalized to other disease states and immunological phenotypes. In a later analysis, the rate of TCR association differed among HLA loci, with DRB1 alleles having the most associated TCRs and HLA-C alleles having the fewest. An earlier analysis of approximately 500 of the donors showed that most TCR beta V segments appeared in productive rearrangements either about 87% or about 30% of the time, which broadly matched IMGT annotations. In both the original and validation cohorts, the classifier was reported to diagnose cytomegalovirus status with high specificity and sensitivity. A later genetic analysis reported fewer N-insertions in productive TCRs among donors in an Asian-associated ancestry cluster than the roughly 700-donor mean.

The germline V end is reduced by 3 bases and the J end by 2 bases; junction bases left unmatched: 6. From cysteine to phenylalanine, the CDR3 is 15 amino acids long. The kept DNA is CDR3 alone, 45 bases in frame from the first base. CDR1 and CDR2, per the germline V gene, are SGDLS and YYNGEE. The library was generated by the immunoSEQ multiplex PCR assay. For the multiplex PCR, a mixture combining 60 forward primers for TCR Vbeta segments and 13 reverse primers for TCR Jbeta segments was used. The CDR3 region of rearranged TCR beta genes was amplified from genomic DNA by a multiplex PCR assay. The amplified TCR beta libraries were sequenced on the Illumina HiSeq System as 87-base-pair reads. As for how the authors treated the data: A later analysis tallied 80 million to 95 million unique TCR beta chains across the 660 or so repertoires, and approximately 12 million of those chains were shared by two or more donors. Raw reads were error-corrected and collapsed into unique sequences with a nearest-neighbor algorithm that merged closely related sequences to remove PCR and sequencing errors. V, D and J gene segments were assigned by aligning CDR3 sequences to IMGT reference sequences. For a sequence to be retained, a match of at least six nucleotides was required to both a V gene segment and a J gene segment. Rearrangements were classified as productive when the CDR3 lacked stop codons and remained in frame with V and J, and all other rearrangements were classified as non-productive. Following IMGT convention, CDR3 was defined as the stretch from the second conserved V-encoded cysteine to the conserved J-encoded phenylalanine. The earlier analysis of about 530 of the donors excluded any sequence lacking an unambiguous match to a single V gene segment. In an earlier analysis of 587 of the donors, V segments were called functional above 56.7% productive rearrangements and were called segregating when the between-donor standard deviation exceeded 5%. To diagnose cytomegalovirus status from the catalog of TCR beta chain sequences, a statistical classification framework was built. V and J gene assignment, in a later analysis, came from comparing TCR nucleotide sequences with IMGT/GENE-DB human TR gene sequences. In a later analysis, CDR3 sequences and most-parsimonious VDJ recombination scenarios were assigned using the TCRdist pipeline. A later analysis defined each TCR beta chain by its CDR3 amino acid sequence plus V-gene family, and excluded reads lacking a unique V-gene family. As a way to deal with suspected cross-contamination and a sequencing artifact, a later analysis dropped roughly 600 nucleotide sequences that were highly shared and had low generation probability. For each public chain, a later analysis derived a clonal expansion index from normalized ranks of inferred template counts within each repertoire. Generation probabilities in a later analysis came from a VDJ recombination model fitted to out-of-frame rearrangements, and those results were checked against IGoR. Hypergeometric tests were used in a later analysis to score TCR-TCR, TCR-HLA and TCR-CMV co-occurrence, with a repertoire-size bias correction applied to the TCR pairs. In a later analysis, false discovery rates were estimated by permuting HLA or CMV assignments 20 times. In a later analysis, co-occurring TCRs were grouped using DBSCAN, with TCRdist sequence similarity added in when clustering inside HLA-allele-positive subsets. Repertoires with fewer than 30,000 or more than 120,000 public chains were left out of co-occurrence clustering, as were five repertoires with anomalous nucleotide sharing. The immuneACCESS repertoire file appears here via TCRdb, limited to in-frame rearrangements. These files lack a portion of the clones; in checked studies, under half of the deficit traces to unresolved V genes, and the cause of the others is not known. V and J calls plus clone size are reproduced from that table; the DNA served to infer D and trimming. Recorded for this sample are some 220,000 clones; 80% to 90% of them occurred a single time. Approximately 1% of the sample is taken by the ten largest.

As for this clone: Its specific antigen is unknown. No quality values exist for individual bases; no much larger clone is one base distant.

The cohort comprised 666 healthy bone marrow donors. At the time of sampling, every cohort member was nominally healthy, though immune exposures that went unrecorded were likely present. The donor was CMV seronegative and was included in the group of a few hundred seronegative cohort members. Every donor gave a peripheral blood sample, and the peripheral blood mononuclear cells from that sample were used for TCR beta sequencing. The Qiagen DNeasy Blood Extraction Kit was used to extract genomic DNA from the blood cell samples. This TCR came from a woman between 18 and 29 years old in good health and CMV-seronegative. The chain is encoded by TRBV9 joined to TRBJ2-3, with 7 central nucleotides matching TRBD2. Sequencing was done on a sample of PBMCs. The DNA is as follows: TGTGCCAGCAGCGACCGGGACTACCCCACAGATACGCAGTATTTT. Its protein reads: CASSDRDYPTDTQYF. The full variable domain, completed from the reference TRBV9 and TRBJ2-3 proteins outside the CDR3, reads DSGVTQTPKHLITATGQRVTLRCSPRSGDLSVYWYQQSLDQGLQFLIQYYNGEERAKGNILERFSAQQFPDLHSELNLSSLELGDSALYFCASSDRDYPTDTQYFGPGTRLTVL.